The next 31 T cell receptor beta chains were all read from a single sample in a study of T-cell reconstitution after alpha-beta-depleted transplantation in children. Unique molecular identifiers were built into the TCRbeta library. TCRdb recomputed calls from the PCR reads with MiXCR, one row per CDR3 protein. Of around 700,000 distinct CDR3 sequences listed, around 13% are singletons. The sequencing here drew on PBMCs, taken before TCRalphabeta/CD19-depleted stem cell transplant. These receptors came from a girl aged 2 to 10 with congenital amegakaryocytic thrombocytopenia, due to receive a stem cell transplant.

V is TRBV5-1 and J is TRBJ2-7; a weak D match, TRBD1 (6 bases). Germline assignment: CDR1 SGHRS and CDR2 YFSETQ. This CDR3 has 13 residues. Trimming stripped 7 bases from V and 4 bases from J, with 15 bases between. The CDR3 DNA sequence: TGCGCCAGCGCCCCCGGGACAAGTTACGAGCAGTACTTC. Translation gives CASAPGTSYEQYF.

The chain recombines TRBV5-1 with TRBJ1-2, with TRBD1 as a possible D gene (5 bases). The germline CDR1 and CDR2 sequences are SGHRS and YFSETQ. This CDR3 is 15 amino acids long. V was trimmed by 2 bases and J by 4 bases, leaving 15 bases between them. The DNA of the CDR3 is TGCGCCAGCAGCTTAGGGACCGCAACCCTCTATGGCTACACCTTC. Translating gives CASSLGTATLYGYTF.

The table lists this clonotype with many counts. The chain combines TRBV7-8 with TRBJ2-1; D is uncertain. The CDR3 is 15 residues long. V lost 0 bases and J lost 8, with 14 bases in between. The germline V gene encodes CDR1 SGHVS and CDR2 FQNEAQ. CDR3 sequence (DNA): TGTGCCAGCAGCTTAGCGGTAGGGATGGGCTATGAGCAGTTCTTC. Its translation: CASSLAVGMGYEQFF.

As concerns this clonotype: This may be a read error: a much more frequent sequence differs by one nucleotide. The V and J genes are TRBV20-1 and TRBJ2-1; 13 nucleotides agree with TRBD2. V was pared by 2 bases and J by 4 bases, with 5 bases of the junction left unmatched. Germline V CDR1 and CDR2: DFQATT, SNEGSKA (reference sequence). The CDR3 is 16 residues long. In DNA form, the CDR3 reads TGCAGTGCTAGATCGTCACTAGCGGGAGGGTACAATGAGCAGTTCTTC. Protein: CSARSSLAGGYNEQFF.

This clonotype was counted at least ten times. The chain is built from TRBV6-2 or TRBV6-3 and TRBJ2-1, with D uncertain. Trimming left V 7 bases short and J 5 bases short, with 9 bases between. Germline CDR1 reads MNHEY; CDR2 reads SVGEGT. The CDR3 is made up of 12 amino acids. The CDR3 is CASTQYHNEQFF. CDR3 sequence (DNA): TGTGCCAGCACGCAGTACCACAATGAGCAGTTCTTC.

This clonotype appeared a single time. No conserved phenylalanine or tryptophan ends this CDR3, so it is likely a read error. The V and J genes are TRBV5-1 and TRBJ2-3; TRBD2 agrees at 7 bases. The CDR3 runs to 14 residues. Germline assignment: CDR1 SGHRS and CDR2 YFSETQ. V shed 1 base, J shed 1 base, and the junction held 0 bases outside the gene matches. Written as DNA, the CDR3 is TGCGCCAGCAGCTTGACTAGCGGCACAGATACGCAGTATTTA. Translated: CASSLTSGTDTQYL.

This clonotype was observed a few times. V usage is TRBV7-9 and J usage is TRBJ2-2; 8 nucleotides line up with TRBD2. Germline CDR1 and CDR2: SEHNR and FQNEAQ (reference sequence). The V gene end was trimmed by 5 bases and the J gene end by 4 bases; junction bases not matched to a gene: 12. CDR3 length: 17 residues. In DNA form, the CDR3 reads TGTGCCAGCAGCCCACTGGGAGCGGGAGTCGGCACCGGGGAGCTGTTTTTT. Translating it yields CASSPLGAGVGTGELFF.

This clonotype was observed many times. This chain connects TRBV5-1 to TRBJ2-7; D might be TRBD1 (5 bases). This CDR3 comprises 13 residues. Germline loops: CDR1 SGHRS, CDR2 YFSETQ. V was pared by 2 bases and J by 5 bases, with 11 bases between. The CDR3 is CASSFQGIHEQYF. CDR3 nucleotide sequence: TGCGCCAGCAGCTTCCAGGGCATCCACGAGCAGTACTTC.

This rearrangement joins TRBV5-1 to TRBJ2-3; no reliable D call. V dropped 0 bases and J dropped 0 bases, with 11 bases sitting between them. Germline V gene data show CDR1 as SGHRS and CDR2 as YFSETQ. The CDR3 is made up of 16 amino acids. Written as DNA, the CDR3 is TGCGCCAGCAGCTTGGGGCCTTTAGGGAGCACAGATACGCAGTATTTT. Translated: CASSLGPLGSTDTQYF.

This chain uses TRBV18 with TRBJ2-5, with a weak D call TRBD1 (6 bases). With 3 bases removed from V and 5 bases from J, the gap between germline ends came to 16 bases. Germline V gene data show CDR1 as KGHSH and CDR2 as LQKENI. CDR3 length equals 15 residues. As DNA, the CDR3 is TGTGCCAGCTCACCTGGCTTAGGGACACGGGAGACCCAGTACTTC. This translates into CASSPGLGTRETQYF.

This clonotype was seen ten or more times. V gene TRBV7-8 combines with J gene TRBJ1-6; D is possibly TRBD1 (5 bases). Trimming took 5 bases from V and 11 from J, leaving 25 bases between them. Germline V gene data show CDR1 as SGHVS and CDR2 as FQNEAQ. There are 17 residues in the CDR3. CDR3: CASSHRGLFGEGAPLHF. The CDR3 DNA follows: TGTGCCAGCAGCCACCGAGGGTTATTCGGGGAAGGGGCACCCCTCCACTTT.

This rearrangement joins TRBV15 to TRBJ2-2; TRBD2 might be the D (5 bases). Germline lookup yields CDR1 LNHNV and CDR2 YYDKDF (reference sequence). The V and J ends lost 0 bases and 11 bases respectively, with 13 bases between them. The CDR3 covers 14 residues. The DNA for the CDR3 is TGTGCCACCAGCAGAGAGGACTTTTCTATTGAGCTGTTTTTT. It translates to CATSREDFSIELFF.

This chain connects TRBV5-1 to TRBJ2-1; 11 bases fit TRBD2. CDR1 is SGHRS, CDR2 YFSETQ, per germline. V lost 3 bases to trimming and J lost 4 bases; unmatched junction nucleotides: 21. The CDR3 has 21 residues. As DNA, the CDR3 is TGCGCCAGCAGCTCCCAATCCAAGCTAGCGGGAGGCGGGTGGGCATACAATGAGCAGTTCTTC. This codes for CASSSQSKLAGGGWAYNEQFF.

There are many counts of this clonotype. The genes are TRBV6-4 and TRBJ1-1; D is undetermined. Germline V gives CDR1 MRHNA, CDR2 SNTAGT. V was shortened by 1 base and J by 1 base, with 10 bases between the two germline ends. The CDR3 has 15 amino acids. CDR3 protein: CASSDFGTPNTEAFF. The CDR3, as DNA: TGTGCCAGCAGTGACTTCGGCACCCCGAACACTGAAGCTTTCTTT.

This clonotype was found many times. The chain links TRBV21-1 to TRBJ1-6; TRBD1 was called by the table and not checked on the DNA. TRBV21-1 is tagged as a pseudogene. CDR3 length: 18 residues. CDR3 loop: CASSNTQRGDRDNSPLHF. The DNA of the CDR3 is TGTGCCAGCAGTAACACCCAAAGAGGGGACAGGGATAATTCACCCCTCCACTTT.

This clonotype was seen ten or more times. V and J are TRBV12-3 or TRBV12-4 and TRBJ2-7; D gene ambiguous. V lost 3 bases to trimming and J lost 2 bases, with 11 bases between them. The CDR3 has 14 residues. The CDR3 nucleotides are TGTGCCAGCAGTTTGTTAGGCCGAACCTACGAGCAGTACTTC. Translating gives CASSLLGRTYEQYF.

V gene TRBV5-1 combines with J gene TRBJ2-3; 8 nucleotides line up with TRBD2. CDR1 is SGHRS, CDR2 YFSETQ, per germline. The length of the CDR3 is 19 residues. Germline trimming cut 1 base from V and 5 bases from J; bases unmatched to any gene: 18. Written as DNA, the CDR3 is TGCGCCAGCAGCTTGCACCTATCTAGCGGGCCCTGGAGCCAAGATACGCAGTATTTT. As protein: CASSLHLSSGPWSQDTQYF.

The chain has TRBV7-6 and TRBJ2-7; 12 bases line up with TRBD2. From germline, CDR1 is SGHVS and CDR2 FNYEAQ. Trimming removed 5 bases from V and 2 bases from J; junction bases left unmatched: 4. The CDR3 consists of 15 residues. The CDR3 region is CASSRLAGVAYEQYF. As DNA, the CDR3 is TGTGCCAGCAGCAGACTAGCGGGAGTCGCCTACGAGCAGTACTTC.

This clonotype was detected many times. The chain carries TRBV9 and TRBJ1-4, with 7 bases lining up with TRBD1. From germline, CDR1 is SGDLS and CDR2 YYNGEE. The V gene end was trimmed by 0 bases and the J gene end by 8 bases; junction bases not matched to a gene: 10. The CDR3 contains 16 residues. In nucleotides, the CDR3 is TGTGCCAGCAGCGTAGACTTCACAGGGGCGGGGGAAAAACTGTTTTTT. Translating gives CASSVDFTGAGEKLFF.

V gene TRBV7-6 combines with J gene TRBJ2-1; tentatively, D is TRBD2 (5 bases). The CDR3 has 16 amino acids. CDR1 is SGHVS, CDR2 FNYEAQ, per germline. V was cut by 1 base and J by 2 bases, with 12 bases left in between. CDR3 nucleotides: TGTGCCAGCAGCTTAGACGGGAAGAGCACCTACAATGAGCAGTTCTTC. This gives the protein CASSLDGKSTYNEQFF.

This clonotype was found a few times. The chain is built from TRBV7-9 and TRBJ2-7; 9 bases line up with TRBD1. Germline V gene sequence: CDR1 SEHNR, CDR2 FQNEAQ (reference sequence). The trim removed 5 bases at V and 3 bases at J, leaving 8 bases unmatched. The CDR3 covers 15 residues. As DNA, the CDR3 is TGTGCCAGCAGCCCGAGACAGGGGGAAATCTACGAGCAGTACTTC. Its translation is CASSPRQGEIYEQYF.

This clonotype was recorded a few times. The V and J genes are TRBV11-1 and TRBJ2-1; TRBD2 matches 13 bases. From germline, CDR1 is SGHAT and CDR2 FQDESV (reference sequence). Unmatched junction bases numbered 10, after V lost 3 bases and J lost 2 bases. This CDR3 has 19 residues. The CDR3 bases are TGTGCCAGCAGCTTCGGGATGATACTAGCGGGAGGGCCCTACAATGAGCAGTTCTTC. Its translation: CASSFGMILAGGPYNEQFF.

In this sample, this clonotype turned up many times. The chain couples TRBV4-1 to TRBJ2-7; maybe TRBD2 (5 bases). V was cut by 4 bases and J by 0 bases, with 10 bases left in between. Germline V lookup: CDR1 MGHRA, CDR2 YSYEKL. This CDR3 has 14 residues. The CDR3 reads CASSPWTFSYEQYF. The CDR3 DNA sequence: TGCGCCAGCAGCCCATGGACTTTCTCCTACGAGCAGTACTTC.

This clonotype was detected many times. The J gene is TRBJ2-1, the V gene TRBV20-1; tentatively, D is TRBD1 (5 bases). CDR3 length: 16 residues. The ends were cut back, 2 bases at V and 0 bases at J, with 14 bases in the middle. In germline, CDR1 is DFQATT, CDR2 SNEGSKA (reference sequence). CDR3 sequence: CSARRRNRSSYNEQFF. For the CDR3, the DNA is TGCAGTGCTAGAAGGCGGAACAGGAGCTCCTACAATGAGCAGTTCTTC.

There are a few counts of this clonotype. The rearrangement links TRBV2 to TRBJ2-3; D is unclear. Deletions cut 5 bases from V and 6 bases from J, with 6 bases between. The CDR3 sequence is 11 residues long. The V gene's germline CDR1 is SNHLY and CDR2 FYNNEI. CDR3 sequence: CASSYYDTQYF. The CDR3 bases are TGTGCCAGCAGTTACTACGATACGCAGTATTTT.

This rearrangement joins TRBV7-8 to TRBJ2-1, with 8 bases lining up with TRBD2. The CDR3 has 16 residues. J was trimmed by 3 bases and V by 5 bases; bases with no gene match: 9. CDR1 and CDR2 from the germline V gene are SGHVS and FQNEAQ. This chain's CDR3 is CASSRLSGSDYNEQFF. In DNA form, the CDR3 reads TGTGCCAGCAGCCGGCTAAGCGGGAGCGACTACAATGAGCAGTTCTTC.

This clonotype has a count of ten or more. V is TRBV6-1 and J is TRBJ2-7; 11 positions match TRBD1. V was pared by 5 bases and J by 6 bases, with 6 bases of the junction left unmatched. The CDR3 covers 14 residues. The V gene's germline CDR1 is MNHNS and CDR2 SASEGT. CDR3 region: CASSQTDRGPEQYF. The CDR3, as DNA: TGTGCCAGCAGTCAAACGGACAGGGGGCCCGAGCAGTACTTC.

The table lists this clonotype with many counts. The V call is TRBV12-3 or TRBV12-4, the J call TRBJ1-2; a weak D match, TRBD1 (6 bases). Trimming took 5 bases from V and 2 from J, leaving 12 bases between them. There are 14 residues in the CDR3. For the CDR3, the DNA is TGTGCCAGCAGTCACAGGGCCAACAACTATGGCTACACCTTC. It is translated as CASSHRANNYGYTF.

This clonotype was seen at least ten times. The chain has TRBV19 and TRBJ1-2; D perhaps matches TRBD1 (6 bases). Trimming took off 3 bases at V and 6 bases at J, with 20 bases between the two ends. Germline values: CDR1 LNHDA, CDR2 SQIVND (reference sequence). The CDR3 extends over 16 amino acids. CDR3 in amino acids: CASSIIRDTGNDGYTF. In nucleotides, the CDR3 is TGTGCCAGTAGTATTATAAGGGACACCGGTAATGATGGCTACACCTTC.

This clonotype was picked up many times. V and J are TRBV5-1 and TRBJ1-1, with a possible D match to TRBD1 (6 bases). Trimming stripped 5 bases from V and 8 bases from J, with 16 bases between. This CDR3 contains 13 residues. The germline V gene has CDR1 SGHRS and CDR2 YFSETQ. The CDR3 region is CASSTAGAHEAFF. The CDR3 nucleotides read TGCGCCAGCAGTACCGCGGGGGCACACGAAGCTTTCTTT. Drawing the rest from reference TRBV5-1 and TRBJ1-1, the complete variable domain is KAGVTQTPRYLIKTRGQQVTLSCSPISGHRSVSWYQQTPGQGLQFLFEYFSETQRNKGNFPGRFSGRQFSNSRSEMNVSTLELGDSALYLCASSTAGAHEAFFGQGTRLTVV.

This clonotype came up a few times. The genes are TRBV4-2 and TRBJ2-3; the match to TRBD2 covers 15 bases. The junction had 8 bases not matched to a gene; V was cut back by 4 bases and J by 3 bases. Germline V lookup: CDR1 LGHNA, CDR2 YNFKEQ. The length of the CDR3 is 18 residues. The CDR3 here is CASSRGLAGGKGTDTQYF. In nucleotides, the CDR3 is TGTGCCAGCAGCCGAGGACTAGCGGGAGGGAAGGGGACAGATACGCAGTATTTT.